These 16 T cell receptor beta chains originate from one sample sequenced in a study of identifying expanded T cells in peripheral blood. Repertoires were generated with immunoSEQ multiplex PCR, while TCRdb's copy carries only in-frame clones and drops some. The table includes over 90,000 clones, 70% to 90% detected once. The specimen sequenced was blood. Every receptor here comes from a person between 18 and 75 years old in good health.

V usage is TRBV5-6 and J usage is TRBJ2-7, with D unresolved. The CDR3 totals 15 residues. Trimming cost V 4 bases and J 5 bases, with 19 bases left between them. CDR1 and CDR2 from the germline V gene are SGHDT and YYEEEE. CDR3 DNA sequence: TGTGCCAGCAGCCCCCACGGGTGGGTAGACCACGAGCAGTACTTC. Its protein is CASSPHGWVDHEQYF.

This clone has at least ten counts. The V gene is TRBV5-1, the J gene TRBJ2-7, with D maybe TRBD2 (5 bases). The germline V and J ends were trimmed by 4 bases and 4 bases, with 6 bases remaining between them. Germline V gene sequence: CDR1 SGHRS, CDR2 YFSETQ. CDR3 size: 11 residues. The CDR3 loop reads CASSEGYEQYF. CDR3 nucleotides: TGCGCCAGCAGCGAGGGATACGAGCAGTACTTC.

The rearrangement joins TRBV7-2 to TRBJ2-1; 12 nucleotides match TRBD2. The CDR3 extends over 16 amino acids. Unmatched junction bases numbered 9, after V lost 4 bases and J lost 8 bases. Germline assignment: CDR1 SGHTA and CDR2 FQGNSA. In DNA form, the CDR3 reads TGTGCCAGCAGCTCCGGACTAGCGGGGCAAGTGGATGAGCAGTTCTTC. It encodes CASSSGLAGQVDEQFF.

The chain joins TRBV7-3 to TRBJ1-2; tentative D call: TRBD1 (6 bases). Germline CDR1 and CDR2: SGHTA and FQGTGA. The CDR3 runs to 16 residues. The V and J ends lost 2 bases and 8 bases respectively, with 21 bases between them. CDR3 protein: CASSLQPRTGGGGYTF. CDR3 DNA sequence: TGTGCCAGCAGCTTACAACCCCGGACGGGGGGCGGCGGCTACACCTTC.

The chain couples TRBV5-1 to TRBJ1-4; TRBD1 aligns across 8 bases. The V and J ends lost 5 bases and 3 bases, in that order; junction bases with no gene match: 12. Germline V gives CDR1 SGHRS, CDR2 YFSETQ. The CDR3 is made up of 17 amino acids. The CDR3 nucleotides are TGCGCCAGCAGGGACGGGACAGGCCTCGGGGCTAATGAAAAACTGTTTTTT. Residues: CASRDGTGLGANEKLFF.

CDR3 nucleotides: TGTGCCAGCAGCCACGAACAGCCCCGACAAGAGACCCAGTACTTC. This encodes CASSHEQPRQETQYF. The chain links TRBV5-4 to TRBJ2-5; D not certain. The CDR3 sequence is 15 residues long. The V gene lost 4 bases and the J gene lost 2 bases, with 15 bases spanning the gap. CDR1 and CDR2 from the germline V gene are SGHNT and YYREEE (reference sequence).

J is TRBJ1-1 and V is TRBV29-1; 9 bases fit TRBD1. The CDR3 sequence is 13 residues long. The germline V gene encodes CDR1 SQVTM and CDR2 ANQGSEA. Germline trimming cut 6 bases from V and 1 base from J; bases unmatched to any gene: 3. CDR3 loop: CSVMGQGNTEAFF. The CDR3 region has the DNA TGCAGCGTCATGGGACAGGGGAACACTGAAGCTTTCTTT.

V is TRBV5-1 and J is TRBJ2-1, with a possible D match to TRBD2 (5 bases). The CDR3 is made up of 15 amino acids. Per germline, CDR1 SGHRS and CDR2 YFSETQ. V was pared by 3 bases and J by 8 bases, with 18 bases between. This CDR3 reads CASSSLGEIDHEQFF. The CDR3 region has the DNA TGCGCCAGCAGCTCTCTCGGGGAAATAGACCATGAGCAGTTCTTC.

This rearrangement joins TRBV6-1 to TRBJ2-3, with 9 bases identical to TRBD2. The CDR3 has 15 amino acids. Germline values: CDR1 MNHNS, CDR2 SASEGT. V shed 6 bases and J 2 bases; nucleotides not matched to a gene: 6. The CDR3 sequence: CASSASGRNTDTQYF. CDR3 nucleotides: TGTGCCAGCAGCGCAAGCGGGAGGAACACAGATACGCAGTATTTT.

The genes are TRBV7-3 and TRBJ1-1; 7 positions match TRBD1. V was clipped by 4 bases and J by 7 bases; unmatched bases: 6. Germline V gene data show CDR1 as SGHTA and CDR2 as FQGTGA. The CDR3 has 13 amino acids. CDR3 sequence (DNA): TGTGCCAGCAGCTCCCGGCAGGGGGGTGAAGCTTTCTTT. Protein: CASSSRQGGEAFF.

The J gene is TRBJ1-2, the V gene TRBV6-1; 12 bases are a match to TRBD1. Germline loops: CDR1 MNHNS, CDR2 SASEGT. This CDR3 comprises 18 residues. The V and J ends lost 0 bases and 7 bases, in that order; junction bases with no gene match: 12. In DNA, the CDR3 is TGTGCCAGCAGTGAAGCGGCTATCCCGGGACAGGGGGCCCTTGGCTACACCTTC. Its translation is CASSEAAIPGQGALGYTF.

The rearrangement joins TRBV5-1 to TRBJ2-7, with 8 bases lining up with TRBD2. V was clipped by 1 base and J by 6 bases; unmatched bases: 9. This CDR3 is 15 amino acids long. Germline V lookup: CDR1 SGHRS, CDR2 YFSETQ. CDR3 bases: TGCGCCAGCAGCTTGCCTAGCGGGCCTTCTTCCGAGCAGTACTTC. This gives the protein CASSLPSGPSSEQYF.

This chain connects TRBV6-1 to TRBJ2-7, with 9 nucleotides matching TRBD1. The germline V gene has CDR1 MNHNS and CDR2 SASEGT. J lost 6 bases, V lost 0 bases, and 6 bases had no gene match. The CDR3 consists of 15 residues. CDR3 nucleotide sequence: TGTGCCAGCAGTGAAGCAGGGGACAGGGCTCCCGAGCAGTACTTC. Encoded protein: CASSEAGDRAPEQYF.

The DNA for the CDR3 is TGCGCCAGCAGCCAAGTCGGATCCGTGAACACTGAAGCTTTCTTT. Translation gives CASSQVGSVNTEAFF. This rearrangement joins TRBV4-3 to TRBJ1-1; D gene uncertain. Germline CDR1 reads LGHNA; CDR2 reads YSLEER. The CDR3 has 15 residues. Trimming stripped 1 base from V and 0 bases from J, with 9 bases between.

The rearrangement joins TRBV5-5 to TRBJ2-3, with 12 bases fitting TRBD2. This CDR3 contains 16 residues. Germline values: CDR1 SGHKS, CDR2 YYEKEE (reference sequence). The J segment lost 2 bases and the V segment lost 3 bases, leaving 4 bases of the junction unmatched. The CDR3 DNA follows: TGTGCCAGCAGCTCTCTAGCGGGAGGGTCCACAGATACGCAGTATTTT. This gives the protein CASSSLAGGSTDTQYF.

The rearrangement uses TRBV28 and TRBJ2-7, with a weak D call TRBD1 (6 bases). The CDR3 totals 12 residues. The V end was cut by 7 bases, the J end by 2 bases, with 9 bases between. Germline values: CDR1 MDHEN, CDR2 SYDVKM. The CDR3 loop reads CASTGVTYEQYF. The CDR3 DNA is TGTGCCAGCACAGGGGTGACCTACGAGCAGTACTTC.